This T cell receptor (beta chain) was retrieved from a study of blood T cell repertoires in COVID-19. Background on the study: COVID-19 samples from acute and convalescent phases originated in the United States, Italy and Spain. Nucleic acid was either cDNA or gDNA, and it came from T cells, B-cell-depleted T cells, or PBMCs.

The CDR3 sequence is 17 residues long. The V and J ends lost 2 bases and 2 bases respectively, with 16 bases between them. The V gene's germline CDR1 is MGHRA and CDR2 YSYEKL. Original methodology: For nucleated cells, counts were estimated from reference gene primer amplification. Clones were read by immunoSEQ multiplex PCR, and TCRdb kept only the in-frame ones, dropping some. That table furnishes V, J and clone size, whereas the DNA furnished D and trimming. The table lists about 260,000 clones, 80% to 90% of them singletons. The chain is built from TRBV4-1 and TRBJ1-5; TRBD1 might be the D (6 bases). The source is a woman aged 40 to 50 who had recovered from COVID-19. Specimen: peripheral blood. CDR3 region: CASSQRAGAGRNQPQHF. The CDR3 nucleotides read TGCGCCAGCAGCCAACGGGCGGGGGCAGGCCGCAATCAGCCCCAGCATTTT.